These 11 T cell receptor beta chains were all obtained from the same sample, sequenced in a study of post-analysis software for immune sequencing data. Unique-molecular-identifier-tagged TCR beta cDNA libraries were used. One entry per CDR3 protein, called by TCRdb with MiXCR from the PCR reads. The sample has around 400,000 distinct CDR3 sequences; approximately 38% are singletons. Their specific antigens are unknown. Study results and limitations: Four to six TRBV segments (TRBV5-6, TRBV5-1 and TRBV20-1 among them) occurred more frequently in patients than in controls.

Material: blood. These receptors all come from a girl aged 5-17 years with multiple sclerosis.

This clonotype was recorded at least ten times. The gene calls are TRBV5-1 and TRBJ2-3; TRBD1 matches 11 bases. This CDR3 region has 19 residues. Trimming removed 0 bases from V and 0 bases from J; junction bases left unmatched: 9. Per germline, CDR1 SGHRS and CDR2 YFSETQ. As DNA, the CDR3 is TGCGCCAGCAGCTTGGACGGACAGGGGGCATCATCAAGCACAGATACGCAGTATTTT. The encoded protein is CASSLDGQGASSSTDTQYF.

The V and J genes are TRBV6-2 or TRBV6-3 and TRBJ2-5; the D gene is possibly TRBD2 (6 bases). Germline-derived CDR1 and CDR2 are MNHEY and SVGEGT. This CDR3 is built from 14 residues. V dropped 4 bases and J dropped 8 bases, with 17 bases sitting between them. The CDR3 nucleotides are TGTGCCAGCAGTTCCGGGACTCCCGGTTTCACCCAGTACTTC. Its protein is CASSSGTPGFTQYF.

The genes are TRBV20-1 and TRBJ2-1; D may be TRBD2 (6 bases). Germline values: CDR1 DFQATT, CDR2 SNEGSKA (reference sequence). This CDR3 has 15 residues. V lost 3 bases and J 8 bases, leaving 20 bases between the germline ends. DNA for the CDR3: TGCAGTGCTAGTCCTGGACTAACGGGATCAGATGAGCAGTTCTTC. Protein product: CSASPGLTGSDEQFF.

The gene calls are TRBV5-1 and TRBJ2-3; unclear D gene. Trimming stripped 2 bases from V and 4 bases from J, with 8 bases between. The CDR3 length is 13 residues. Germline values: CDR1 SGHRS, CDR2 YFSETQ. In DNA form, the CDR3 reads TGCGCCAGCAGCTTAAAAGAGGCAGATACGCAGTATTTT. Its protein is CASSLKEADTQYF.

V and J are TRBV28 and TRBJ2-2; D is possibly TRBD1 or TRBD2 (7 bases each). The CDR3 spans 15 residues. V lost 8 bases, J lost 4 bases, and 17 bases lay in between. In germline, CDR1 is MDHEN, CDR2 SYDVKM. The CDR3 DNA is TGTGCCAGCGGGTTGGGAGGGGGCCTCACCGGGGAGCTGTTTTTT. Encoded protein: CASGLGGGLTGELFF. The full variable domain, in which reference TRBV28 and TRBJ2-2 provide the parts outside the CDR3, is DVKVTQSSRYLVKRTGEKVFLECVQDMDHENMFWYRQDPGLGLRLIYFSYDVKMKEKGDIPEGYSVSREKKERFSLILESASTNQTSMYLCASGLGGGLTGELFFGEGSRLTVL.

This clonotype showed up just a few times. This chain links TRBV20-1 with TRBJ1-1, with D possibly matching TRBD1 (6 bases). Germline V lookup: CDR1 DFQATT, CDR2 SNEGSKA (reference sequence). Between the trimmed V and J ends, which lost 1 base and 0 bases, there was a span of 15 bases. CDR3 length: 16 residues. CDR3: CSARVARGGMNTEAFF. Written as DNA, the CDR3 is TGCAGTGCTAGAGTTGCCAGGGGAGGCATGAACACTGAAGCTTTCTTT.

This clonotype was observed a handful of times. The genes are TRBV28 and TRBJ1-6; no firm D call. V dropped 8 bases and J dropped 8 bases, with 10 bases sitting between them. The CDR3 is 12 residues long. Germline V gene lookup returns CDR1 MDHEN and CDR2 SYDVKM. The CDR3 DNA reads as TGTGCCAGCCAAGTCCGGGATTCACCCCTCCACTTT. It encodes CASQVRDSPLHF.

The chain combines TRBV9 with TRBJ2-1, with 7 bases that match TRBD1. V was pared by 4 bases and J by 8 bases, with 12 bases of the junction left unmatched. CDR3 size: 15 residues. Germline values: CDR1 SGDLS, CDR2 YYNGEE. This chain's CDR3 is CASSLPRDSFDEQFF. CDR3 coding DNA: TGTGCCAGCAGCCTCCCCCGGGACAGTTTTGATGAGCAGTTCTTC.

This clonotype was counted only a few times. The V call is TRBV5-5, the J call TRBJ1-5; 11 bases agree with TRBD1. J gave up 5 bases and V 4 bases, and 8 bases lay outside the gene matches. The CDR3 is 16 residues long. CDR1 is SGHKS and CDR2 is YYEKEE in the germline V gene (reference sequence). The CDR3, as DNA: TGTGCCAGCAGCAGGACAGGGGGCAAACGGGATCAGCCCCAGCATTTT. Translated: CASSRTGGKRDQPQHF.

The rearrangement joins TRBV7-8 to TRBJ2-5; D unresolved. Matching the DNA end better, TRBJ2-7 makes the J call doubtful. This CDR3 has 13 residues. Germline V gene sequence: CDR1 SGHVS, CDR2 FQNEAQ. CDR3 coding DNA: TGTGCCAGCAGCTTAGAAATCTTTGGCGAGCAGTACTTC. Protein product: CASSLEIFGEQYF.

This clonotype was seen a handful of times. The gene calls are TRBV9 and TRBJ1-2, with 8 bases identical to TRBD1. Germline lookup yields CDR1 SGDLS and CDR2 YYNGEE. The CDR3 consists of 13 residues. V lost 4 bases and J lost 6; bases outside the gene matches: 5. CDR3 amino acids: CASSPWTGNGYTF. The CDR3 DNA sequence: TGTGCCAGCAGCCCCTGGACAGGGAATGGCTACACCTTC.